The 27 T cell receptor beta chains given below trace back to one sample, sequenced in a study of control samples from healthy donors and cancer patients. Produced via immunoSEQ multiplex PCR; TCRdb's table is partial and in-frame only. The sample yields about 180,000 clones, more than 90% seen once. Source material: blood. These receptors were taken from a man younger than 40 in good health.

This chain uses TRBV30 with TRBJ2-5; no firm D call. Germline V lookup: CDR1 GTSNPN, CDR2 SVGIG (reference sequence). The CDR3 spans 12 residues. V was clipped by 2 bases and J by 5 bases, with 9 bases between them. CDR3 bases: TGTGCCTGGAGTAGGTTAATGGAGACCCAGTACTTC. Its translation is CAWSRLMETQYF.

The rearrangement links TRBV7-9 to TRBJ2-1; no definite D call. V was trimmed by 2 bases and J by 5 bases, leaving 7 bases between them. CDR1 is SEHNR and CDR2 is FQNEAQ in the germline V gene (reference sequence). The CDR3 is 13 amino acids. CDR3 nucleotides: TGTGCCAGCAGCTTATCTCCGCACAATGAGCAGTTCTTC. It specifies CASSLSPHNEQFF.

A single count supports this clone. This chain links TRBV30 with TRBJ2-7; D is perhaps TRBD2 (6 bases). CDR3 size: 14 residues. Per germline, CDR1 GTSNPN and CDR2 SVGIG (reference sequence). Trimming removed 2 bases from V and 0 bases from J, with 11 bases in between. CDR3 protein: CAWSIAGSSYEQYF. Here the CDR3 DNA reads TGTGCCTGGAGTATCGCGGGAAGCTCCTACGAGCAGTACTTC.

CDR3 region: CASSQDRQPNEKLFF. The CDR3 DNA is TGCGCCAGCAGCCAAGATAGACAGCCCAATGAAAAACTGTTTTTT. The chain employs TRBV4-3 and TRBJ1-4; the D gene is possibly TRBD1 (5 bases). V lost 0 bases and J 5 bases, leaving 10 bases between the germline ends. Germline V CDR1 and CDR2: LGHNA, YSLEER. The CDR3 spans 15 residues.

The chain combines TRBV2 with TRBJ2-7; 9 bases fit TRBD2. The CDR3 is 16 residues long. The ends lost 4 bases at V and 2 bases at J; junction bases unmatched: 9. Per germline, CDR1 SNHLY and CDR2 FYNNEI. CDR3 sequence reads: CASSALGSGGPYEQYF. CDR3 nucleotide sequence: TGTGCCAGCAGTGCTTTGGGTAGCGGGGGCCCCTACGAGCAGTACTTC.

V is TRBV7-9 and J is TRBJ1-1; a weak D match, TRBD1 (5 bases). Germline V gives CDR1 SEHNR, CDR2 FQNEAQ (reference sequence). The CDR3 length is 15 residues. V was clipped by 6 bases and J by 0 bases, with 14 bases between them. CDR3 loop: CASSRWGTLNTEAFF. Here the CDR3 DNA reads TGTGCCAGCAGTCGGTGGGGGACCCTGAACACTGAAGCTTTCTTT.

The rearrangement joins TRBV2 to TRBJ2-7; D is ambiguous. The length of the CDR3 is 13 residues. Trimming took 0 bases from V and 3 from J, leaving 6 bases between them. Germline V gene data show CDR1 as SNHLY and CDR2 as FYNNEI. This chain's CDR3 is CASSEAAYYEQYF. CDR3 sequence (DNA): TGTGCCAGCAGTGAAGCGGCGTACTACGAGCAGTACTTC.

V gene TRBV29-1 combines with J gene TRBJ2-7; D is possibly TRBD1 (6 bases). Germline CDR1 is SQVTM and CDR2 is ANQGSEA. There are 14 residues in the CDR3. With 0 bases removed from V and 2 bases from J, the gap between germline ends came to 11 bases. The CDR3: CSVEDQGSTYEQYF. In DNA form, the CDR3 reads TGCAGCGTTGAAGACCAGGGGTCGACCTACGAGCAGTACTTC.

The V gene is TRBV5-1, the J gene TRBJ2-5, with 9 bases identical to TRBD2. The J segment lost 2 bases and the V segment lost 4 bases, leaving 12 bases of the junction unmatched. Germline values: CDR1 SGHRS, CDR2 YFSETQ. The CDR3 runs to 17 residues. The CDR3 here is CASSPPAGGPAQETQYF. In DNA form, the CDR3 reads TGCGCCAGCAGCCCCCCCGCGGGGGGGCCGGCGCAAGAGACCCAGTACTTC. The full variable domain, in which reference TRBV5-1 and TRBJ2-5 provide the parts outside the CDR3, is KAGVTQTPRYLIKTRGQQVTLSCSPISGHRSVSWYQQTPGQGLQFLFEYFSETQRNKGNFPGRFSGRQFSNSRSEMNVSTLELGDSALYLCASSPPAGGPAQETQYFGPGTRLLVL.

The CDR3 nucleotides are TGTGCCAGCAGCCGGGACAGGGGGACAGATACGCAGTATTTT. The encoded protein is CASSRDRGTDTQYF. V and J are TRBV3-1 (or the pseudogene TRBV3-2) and TRBJ2-3; 11 bases are shared with TRBD1. Germline CDR1 reads LGHDT; CDR2 reads YNNKEL (reference sequence). The CDR3 consists of 14 residues. V lost 4 bases, J lost 3 bases, and 0 bases stayed unmatched.

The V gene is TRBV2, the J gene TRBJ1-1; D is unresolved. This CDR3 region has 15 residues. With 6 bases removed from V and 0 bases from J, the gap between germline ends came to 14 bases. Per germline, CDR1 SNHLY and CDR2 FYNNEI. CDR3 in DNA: TGTGCCAGCAGGATACAAGGCGTCTTGAACACTGAAGCTTTCTTT. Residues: CASRIQGVLNTEAFF.

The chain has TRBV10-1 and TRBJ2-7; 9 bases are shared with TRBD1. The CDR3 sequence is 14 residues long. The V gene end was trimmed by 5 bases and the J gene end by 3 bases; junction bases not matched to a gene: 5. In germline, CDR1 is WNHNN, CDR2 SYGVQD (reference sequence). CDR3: CASSTGQGIYEQYF. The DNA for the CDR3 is TGCGCCAGCAGTACAGGACAGGGGATCTACGAGCAGTACTTC.

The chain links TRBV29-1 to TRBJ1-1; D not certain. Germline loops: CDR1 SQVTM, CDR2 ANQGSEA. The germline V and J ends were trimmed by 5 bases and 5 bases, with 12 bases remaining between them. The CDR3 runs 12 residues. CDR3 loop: CSVPRMGTEAFF. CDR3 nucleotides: TGCAGCGTTCCCCGGATGGGGACTGAAGCTTTCTTT.

The CDR3 coding sequence is TGCAGCGTTGAAGGGGTCGCCAAACGGAATGAGCAGTTCTTC. Its translation: CSVEGVAKRNEQFF. The chain is built from TRBV29-1 and TRBJ2-1, with D uncertain. The germline V and J ends were trimmed by 1 base and 7 bases, with 14 bases remaining between them. The length of the CDR3 is 14 residues. Per germline, CDR1 SQVTM and CDR2 ANQGSEA.

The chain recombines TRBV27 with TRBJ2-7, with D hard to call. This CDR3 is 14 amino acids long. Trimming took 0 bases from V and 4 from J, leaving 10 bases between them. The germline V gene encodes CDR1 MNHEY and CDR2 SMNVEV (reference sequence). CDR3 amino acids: CASSLSGRIYEQYF. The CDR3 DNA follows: TGTGCCAGCAGTTTATCTGGCCGGATATACGAGCAGTACTTC.

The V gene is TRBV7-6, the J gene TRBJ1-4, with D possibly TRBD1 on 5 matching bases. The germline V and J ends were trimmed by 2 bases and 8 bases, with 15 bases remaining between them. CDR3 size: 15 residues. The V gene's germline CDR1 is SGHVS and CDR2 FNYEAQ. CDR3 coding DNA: TGTGCCAGCAGCTTATCGCCCGGGAGGGGAGAAAAACTGTTTTTT. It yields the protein CASSLSPGRGEKLFF.

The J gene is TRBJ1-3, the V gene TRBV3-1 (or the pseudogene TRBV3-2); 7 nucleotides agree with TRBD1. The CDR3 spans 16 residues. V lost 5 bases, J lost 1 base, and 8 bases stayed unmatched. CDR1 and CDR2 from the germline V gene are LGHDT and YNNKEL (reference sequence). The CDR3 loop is CASSSTGKASGNTIYF. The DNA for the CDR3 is TGTGCCAGCAGCTCGACAGGGAAGGCGTCTGGAAACACCATATATTTT.

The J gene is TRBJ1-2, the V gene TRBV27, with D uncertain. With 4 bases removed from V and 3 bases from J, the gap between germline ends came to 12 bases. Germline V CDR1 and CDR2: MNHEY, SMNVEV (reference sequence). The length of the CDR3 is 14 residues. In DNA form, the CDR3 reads TGTGCCAGCAGTTCCCAGCGGGGAGACTATGGCTACACCTTC. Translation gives CASSSQRGDYGYTF.

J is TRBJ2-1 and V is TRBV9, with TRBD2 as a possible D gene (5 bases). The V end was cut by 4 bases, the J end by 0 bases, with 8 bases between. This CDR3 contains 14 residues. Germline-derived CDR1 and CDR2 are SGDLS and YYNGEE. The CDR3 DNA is TGTGCCAGCAGCACCCGGGACTCCTACAATGAGCAGTTCTTC. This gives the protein CASSTRDSYNEQFF.

This CDR3 reads CSVEDGQGAFF. CDR3 coding DNA: TGCAGCGTTGAAGATGGGCAGGGGGCTTTCTTT. The rearrangement uses TRBV29-1 and TRBJ1-1, with D perhaps TRBD1 (6 bases). Germline CDR1 is SQVTM and CDR2 is ANQGSEA. V was trimmed by 0 bases and J by 11 bases, leaving 10 bases between them. The CDR3 totals 11 residues.

In DNA form, the CDR3 reads TGTGCCAGCAGCCAAGATGCCATGGACAGGGGGCTTGCTAATGAAAAACTGTTTTTT. Protein sequence: CASSQDAMDRGLANEKLFF. The rearrangement uses TRBV3-1 (or the pseudogene TRBV3-2) and TRBJ1-4; TRBD1 matches 11 bases. The CDR3 has 19 residues. V gave up 0 bases and J gave up 3 bases; unmatched junction bases: 9. Germline CDR1 and CDR2: LGHDT and YNNKEL (reference sequence).

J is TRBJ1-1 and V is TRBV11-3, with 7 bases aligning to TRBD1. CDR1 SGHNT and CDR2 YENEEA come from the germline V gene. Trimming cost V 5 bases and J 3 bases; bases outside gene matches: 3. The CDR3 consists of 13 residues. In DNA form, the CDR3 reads TGTGCCAGCAGCCCCCAGGGGGACACTGAAGCTTTCTTT. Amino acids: CASSPQGDTEAFF.

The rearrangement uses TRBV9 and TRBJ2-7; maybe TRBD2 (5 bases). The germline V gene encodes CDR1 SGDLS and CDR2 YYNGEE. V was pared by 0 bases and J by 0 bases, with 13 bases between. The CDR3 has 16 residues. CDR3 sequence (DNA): TGTGCCAGCAGCGTAGCTCAACTAGATGACTCCTACGAGCAGTACTTC. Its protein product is CASSVAQLDDSYEQYF.

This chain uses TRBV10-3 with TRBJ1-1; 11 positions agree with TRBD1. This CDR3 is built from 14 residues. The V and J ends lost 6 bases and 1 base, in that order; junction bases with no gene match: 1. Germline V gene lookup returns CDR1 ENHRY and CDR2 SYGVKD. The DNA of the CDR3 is TGTGCCATCAGGGGACAGGGGGGGAACACTGAAGCTTTCTTT. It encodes CAIRGQGGNTEAFF.

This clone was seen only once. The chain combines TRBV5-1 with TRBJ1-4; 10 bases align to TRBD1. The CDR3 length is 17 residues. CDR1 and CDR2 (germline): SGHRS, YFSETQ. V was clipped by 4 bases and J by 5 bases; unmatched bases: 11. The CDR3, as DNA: TGCGCCAGCAGCCCAAAATCCGGGACAGGGGCGAATGAAAAACTGTTTTTT. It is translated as CASSPKSGTGANEKLFF.

For the CDR3, the DNA is TGTGCCTGGAGTGGCGGGATCTGGGTGTCCTACGAGCAGTACTTC. This codes for CAWSGGIWVSYEQYF. This chain joins TRBV30 and TRBJ2-7; possible D gene TRBD2, 6 bases. The germline V gene encodes CDR1 GTSNPN and CDR2 SVGIG (reference sequence). The CDR3 is 15 residues long. The V end lost 1 base, the J end lost 1 base, and 14 bases lay between the germline ends.

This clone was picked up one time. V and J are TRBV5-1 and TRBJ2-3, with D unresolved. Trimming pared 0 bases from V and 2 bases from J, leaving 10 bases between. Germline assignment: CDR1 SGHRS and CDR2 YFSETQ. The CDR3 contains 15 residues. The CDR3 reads CASSLALGSTDTQYF. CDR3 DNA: TGCGCCAGCAGCTTGGCCCTGGGCTCCACAGATACGCAGTATTTT.